These 23 T cell receptor beta chains were sequenced from one sample in a study of T cells in Graves' hyperthyroidism and ophthalmopathy. Researchers amplified the TCR beta CDR3 regions from RNA transcripts. During a first-round RT-PCR of the TCR CDR3, the HTBI primer set was used. TCRdb reanalysed the multiplex PCR reads using MiXCR and keeps one entry per CDR3 protein. The sample lists some 360,000 distinct CDR3 sequences; about a sixth were seen once. Input material: blood. Receptors were obtained from a woman aged 40 to 50 with Graves' ophthalmopathy.

This clonotype was picked up many times. The chain recombines TRBV2 with TRBJ1-1, with 7 nucleotides matching TRBD1. Germline V gives CDR1 SNHLY, CDR2 FYNNEI. V shed 4 bases and J 1 base; nucleotides not matched to a gene: 3. The CDR3 is made up of 14 amino acids. DNA for the CDR3: TGTGCCAGCAGTGCCGCAGGGGGGAACACTGAAGCTTTCTTT. Amino acids: CASSAAGGNTEAFF.

This clonotype came up many times. The CDR3 DNA follows: TGTGCCTGGAGGGAAATCGGGACAGGCTACGAGCAGTACTTC. Translating gives CAWREIGTGYEQYF. V is TRBV30 and J is TRBJ2-7; 8 bases agree with TRBD1. This CDR3 spans 14 amino acids. The V and J ends lost 3 bases and 3 bases, in that order; junction bases with no gene match: 7. Germline V gene data show CDR1 as GTSNPN and CDR2 as SVGIG (reference sequence).

There are many counts of this clonotype. The J gene is TRBJ2-2, the V gene TRBV30; 7 positions match TRBD1. Unmatched junction bases numbered 11, after V lost 3 bases and J lost 4 bases. CDR3 length: 16 residues. The germline V gene has CDR1 GTSNPN and CDR2 SVGIG (reference sequence). The DNA for the CDR3 is TGTGCCTGGAGGTCTTACAGGGGTATCGCCACCGGGGAGCTGTTTTTT. The encoded protein is CAWRSYRGIATGELFF.

This clonotype was seen many times. This chain connects TRBV6-5 to TRBJ1-5; D is undetermined. This CDR3 has 13 amino acids. Germline-derived CDR1 and CDR2 are MNHEY and SVGAGI. The ends were cut back, 6 bases at V and 0 bases at J, with 6 bases in the middle. CDR3 residues: CASSRSSNQPQHF. CDR3 DNA: TGTGCCAGCAGCCGAAGTAGCAATCAGCCCCAGCATTTT.

The J gene is TRBJ2-7, the V gene TRBV6-1; 13 bases agree with TRBD2. Germline assignment: CDR1 MNHNS and CDR2 SASEGT. J gave up 6 bases and V 7 bases, and 15 bases lay outside the gene matches. There are 17 residues in the CDR3. The CDR3 protein is CASTLDRGGTSGAEQYF. In nucleotides, the CDR3 is TGTGCCAGCACCCTCGATAGAGGTGGGACTAGCGGGGCCGAGCAGTACTTC.

This sequence joins TRBV27 and TRBJ2-7; 10 nucleotides match TRBD1. Looked up from germline, CDR1 is MNHEY and CDR2 is SMNVEV (reference sequence). Trimming took 6 bases from V and 1 from J; bases not matched to a gene: 9. The length of the CDR3 is 16 residues. This CDR3 is CASSPIGTGVSYEQYF. The CDR3 bases are TGTGCCAGCAGCCCGATCGGGACAGGGGTTTCCTACGAGCAGTACTTC.

Regarding this clonotype: A clone one base away is much larger, so this may be a read error. The gene calls are TRBV20-1 and TRBJ2-4; TRBD2 matches at 8 bases. From germline, CDR1 is DFQATT and CDR2 SNEGSKA (reference sequence). The CDR3 has 16 residues. V lost 5 bases and J lost 0; bases outside the gene matches: 9. The CDR3 here is CSAGPQRELAKNIQYF. CDR3 sequence (DNA): TGCAGTGCTGGCCCTCAGCGGGAGCTAGCCAAAAACATTCAGTACTTC.

There are a few counts of this clonotype. The chain uses TRBV7-6 and TRBJ2-7; 8 bases align to TRBD1. The germline V gene encodes CDR1 SGHVS and CDR2 FNYEAQ. V gave up 5 bases and J gave up 4 bases; unmatched junction bases: 7. The CDR3 contains 14 residues. CDR3 nucleotide sequence: TGTGCCAGCAGCGGGGGGACAGGTTTGTACGAGCAGTACTTC. Its translation is CASSGGTGLYEQYF. Looking up the rest from reference TRBV7-6 and TRBJ2-7 gives the full variable domain: GAGVSQSPRYKVTKRGQDVALRCDPISGHVSLYWYRQALGQGPEFLTYFNYEAQQDKSGLPNDRFSAERPEGSISTLTIQRTEQRDSAMYRCASSGGTGLYEQYFGPGTRLTVT.

This clonotype was seen only a few times. This may be a read error, as it is one base from a much larger clone. The V call is TRBV18, the J call TRBJ1-4, with 9 nucleotides matching TRBD1. V shed 8 bases, J shed 8 bases, and the junction held 6 bases outside the gene matches. Germline V gene data show CDR1 as KGHSH and CDR2 as LQKENI. The CDR3 runs to 13 residues. CDR3 DNA: TGTGCCAGCCCACGGGACAGGGACGAAAAACTGTTTTTT. Amino acids: CASPRDRDEKLFF. The whole variable domain, remainder taken from reference TRBV18 and TRBJ1-4, is NAGVMQNPRHLVRRRGQEARLRCSPMKGHSHVYWYRQLPEEGLKFMVYLQKENIIDESGMPKERFSAEFPKEGPSILRIQQVVRGDSAAYFCASPRDRDEKLFFGSGTQLSVL.

This clonotype has a count of ten or more. The chain combines TRBV6-5 with TRBJ1-5; D is perhaps TRBD1 (6 bases). Per the germline V gene, CDR1 is MNHEY and CDR2 is SVGAGI. This CDR3 has 13 amino acids. Trimming pared 7 bases from V and 6 bases from J, leaving 13 bases between. The DNA of the CDR3 is TGTGCCAGCACCTCCGGACAGCCTCAGCCCCAGCATTTT. It is translated as CASTSGQPQPQHF.

The chain is built from TRBV6-5 and TRBJ2-2, with TRBD2 matching over 8 bases. CDR1 is MNHEY, CDR2 SVGAGI, per germline. Trimming removed 2 bases from V and 2 bases from J; junction bases left unmatched: 7. The CDR3 length is 17 residues. This CDR3 reads CASSYRLAGLNTGELFF. The CDR3 bases are TGTGCCAGCAGTTACCGGCTAGCGGGCTTAAACACCGGGGAGCTGTTTTTT.

This clonotype was seen at least ten times. CDR3 protein: CASSASGTGGSYEQYF. The CDR3 DNA reads TGTGCCAGCAGCGCTTCCGGGACAGGGGGCTCCTACGAGCAGTACTTC. V and J are TRBV9 and TRBJ2-7; TRBD1 agrees at 11 bases. The CDR3 has 16 residues. V dropped 3 bases and J dropped 0; count of bases not matched to a gene: 5. The germline V gene encodes CDR1 SGDLS and CDR2 YYNGEE.

This clonotype was seen repeatedly, ten times or more. This CDR3 is CASSFTGAVEQYF. The CDR3 DNA follows: TGTGCCAGCAGTTTTACAGGGGCGGTCGAGCAGTACTTC. The chain couples TRBV12-3 or TRBV12-4 to TRBJ2-7; the match to TRBD1 covers 7 bases. Unmatched junction bases numbered 5, after V lost 3 bases and J lost 6 bases. CDR3 length: 13 residues.

With regard to this clonotype: This may arise from a read error, as a much more abundant clone is one base away. The chain links TRBV5-1 to TRBJ2-7; tentative D call: TRBD2 (5 bases). The CDR3 has 15 amino acids. CDR1 and CDR2 (germline): SGHRS, YFSETQ. This chain's CDR3 is CASSVDLSKTYGQYF. The CDR3 coding sequence is TGCGCCAGCAGCGTGGACTTAAGTAAAACCTACGGGCAGTACTTC.

Ten or more counts support this clonotype. The junction shows a germline mismatch at one end, possibly a read error. This sequence joins TRBV7-9 and TRBJ1-2; D is ambiguous. Germline-derived CDR1 and CDR2 are SEHNR and FQNEAQ (reference sequence). This CDR3 comprises 14 residues. The CDR3 loop is CASSSPPGNYDYTF. The CDR3 coding sequence is TGTGCCAGCAGCTCCCCCCCGGGGAACTATGACTACACCTTC. Complete variable domain (other parts from reference TRBV7-9 and TRBJ1-2): DTGVSQNPRHKITKRGQNVTFRCDPISEHNRLYWYRQTLGQGPEFLTYFQNEAQLEKSRLLSDRFSAERPKGSFSTLEIQRTEQGDSAMYLCASSSPPGNYDYTFGSGTRLTVV.

This clonotype occurred many times. The rearrangement joins TRBV20-1 to TRBJ2-7; D may match TRBD1 or TRBD2 (5 bases each). The germline V gene has CDR1 DFQATT and CDR2 SNEGSKA (reference sequence). V lost 2 bases and J lost 4, with 18 bases in between. The CDR3 sequence is 15 residues long. This CDR3 is CSARTPSGGPYEQYF. The CDR3, as DNA: TGCAGTGCTAGAACCCCGTCTGGGGGACCTTACGAGCAGTACTTC.

Ten or more counts support this clonotype. This sequence joins TRBV5-1 and TRBJ1-3; D is unclear. V lost 4 bases and J 3 bases, leaving 11 bases between the germline ends. CDR3 length equals 14 residues. Looked up from germline, CDR1 is SGHRS and CDR2 is YFSETQ. The DNA for the CDR3 is TGCGCCAGCAGCGCGGGAGGCCGTGGAAACACCATATATTTT. Its protein product is CASSAGGRGNTIYF.

Ten or more counts support this clonotype. V and J are TRBV6-5 and TRBJ2-2; D could derive from TRBD1 or TRBD2 (5 bases each). The V gene lost 2 bases and the J gene lost 3 bases, with 10 bases spanning the gap. Germline V gene data show CDR1 as MNHEY and CDR2 as SVGAGI. The CDR3 has 15 residues. The DNA of the CDR3 is TGTGCCAGCAGTTACGTAGGGACCCACACCGGGGAGCTGTTTTTT. Residues: CASSYVGTHTGELFF.

There are many counts of this clonotype. The chain is built from TRBV28 and TRBJ1-5; D is unclear. The ends were cut back, 2 bases at V and 6 bases at J, with 11 bases in the middle. The germline CDR1 and CDR2 sequences are MDHEN and SYDVKM. This CDR3 is built from 14 residues. CDR3 sequence: CASSLVGGTQPQHF. The CDR3 DNA reads as TGTGCCAGCAGTTTAGTAGGTGGAACTCAGCCCCAGCATTTT.

There are a few counts of this clonotype. The chain carries TRBV28 and TRBJ1-1, with unresolved D. Germline V gene sequence: CDR1 MDHEN, CDR2 SYDVKM. Trimming pared 5 bases from V and 0 bases from J, leaving 7 bases between. The CDR3 contains 13 residues. CDR3 DNA sequence: TGTGCCAGCAGTGTATCGATGAACACTGAAGCTTTCTTT. Protein sequence: CASSVSMNTEAFF. Full variable domain (outside the CDR3, taken from reference TRBV28 and TRBJ1-1): DVKVTQSSRYLVKRTGEKVFLECVQDMDHENMFWYRQDPGLGLRLIYFSYDVKMKEKGDIPEGYSVSREKKERFSLILESASTNQTSMYLCASSVSMNTEAFFGQGTRLTVV.

This clonotype was found many times. The chain joins TRBV20-1 to TRBJ1-1, with D uncertain. Germline V gives CDR1 DFQATT, CDR2 SNEGSKA (reference sequence). The germline V and J ends were trimmed by 0 bases and 0 bases, with 20 bases remaining between them. The CDR3 extends over 18 amino acids. CDR3 residues: CSAREGSFTVLMNTEAFF. For the CDR3, the DNA is TGCAGTGCTAGAGAAGGCAGTTTTACGGTCCTCATGAACACTGAAGCTTTCTTT.

This clonotype has ten or more counts. The J gene is TRBJ1-3, the V gene TRBV2; D remains unclear. The V gene lost 6 bases and the J gene lost 0 bases, with 15 bases spanning the gap. The CDR3 extends over 16 amino acids. CDR1 and CDR2 from the germline V gene are SNHLY and FYNNEI. The CDR3 here is CASSADLSRSGNTIYF. In DNA, the CDR3 is TGTGCCAGCAGCGCCGATCTGAGCCGCTCTGGAAACACCATATATTTT.

The chain joins TRBV6-1 to TRBJ2-7; TRBD1 matches 7 bases. CDR1 is MNHNS and CDR2 is SASEGT in the germline V gene. Trimming at V came to 2 bases and at J to 5 bases, leaving 12 bases not matched to a gene. The CDR3 contains 16 residues. In DNA form, the CDR3 reads TGTGCCAGCAGTGAATTCGGGGAGACAGGGAGCGACGAGCAGTACTTC. This codes for CASSEFGETGSDEQYF.